What follows are 21 T cell receptor beta chains derived from one specimen sequenced in a study of shared clonotypes between healthy human individuals (dated by TCRdb to 2020 to 2022). Library preparation used the immunoSEQ multiplex PCR assay. Here the immuneACCESS table is served through TCRdb, limited to in-frame sequences with V and J called. Missing clones are a known gap in these copies; in checked studies unresolved V genes cover under half, and the rest lacks a known reason. This sample gives approximately 500,000 clones in total; approximately 78% of them show up just once. The top ten clonotypes cover 12% of the sample. Material for sequencing was PBMCs. Receptor source: a woman between 40 and 55 years old in good health. Some clones in this sample may be carry-over from other donors' samples.

This clone was seen only once. The junction shows a germline mismatch at one end, possibly a read error. The chain has TRBV10-2 and TRBJ1-1; D remains ambiguous. CDR1 is WSHSY and CDR2 is SAAADI in the germline V gene. This CDR3 comprises 12 residues. The CDR3 loop reads CASTGLNTEAFF. In DNA, the CDR3 is TGCGCCAGCACCGGGCTGAATACTGAAGCTTTCTTT.

As to this clone: A far larger clone is off by one base, so a read error is likely. This rearrangement joins TRBV7-2 to TRBJ2-7; D not resolved. CDR3 length equals 14 residues. Trimming stripped 5 bases from V and 2 bases from J, with 13 bases between. CDR1 SGHTA and CDR2 FQGNSA come from the germline V gene. CDR3 DNA sequence: TGTGCCAGCAGCCGGTCAGGCCGCCCCTACGAGCAGTACTTC. Its protein is CASSRSGRPYEQYF.

Comment on this clone: A read error may be the cause here, since a much bigger clone is one base away. V is TRBV30 and J is TRBJ2-5; D might be TRBD1 or TRBD2, each matching 5 bases. Germline values: CDR1 GTSNPN, CDR2 SVGIG (reference sequence). The CDR3 runs 20 residues. Trimming cost V 3 bases and J 0 bases, with 29 bases left between them. Here the CDR3 DNA reads TGTGCCTGGAGCAGACTTGGGACGTCTTATCGTACCCGGTACCAAGAGACCCAGTACTTC. It codes for CAWSRLGTSYRTRYQETQYF.

This clone showed up many times. V and J are TRBV11-2 and TRBJ2-3; D is tentatively TRBD1 or TRBD2 (5 bases each). Trimming cost V 5 bases and J 2 bases, with 17 bases left between them. CDR3 length: 16 amino acids. Germline loops: CDR1 SGHAT, CDR2 FQNNGV. The CDR3 is CASSPGPIRNTDTQYF. For the CDR3, the DNA is TGTGCCAGCAGCCCGGGGCCCATTCGGAACACAGATACGCAGTATTTT. The full variable domain, in which reference TRBV11-2 and TRBJ2-3 provide the parts outside the CDR3, is EAGVAQSPRYKIIEKRQSVAFWCNPISGHATLYWYQQILGQGPKLLIQFQNNGVVDDSQLPKDRFSAERLKGVDSTLKIQPAKLEDSAVYLCASSPGPIRNTDTQYFGPGTRLTVL.

This chain links TRBV11-2 with TRBJ2-7; D is perhaps TRBD2 (5 bases). This CDR3 is 18 amino acids long. The V gene's germline CDR1 is SGHAT and CDR2 FQNNGV. Trimming cost V 5 bases and J 0 bases, with 23 bases left between them. The CDR3 DNA reads as TGTGCCAGCAGCCCCGGGATAGCGCCTGTCCGTAGCTCCTACGAGCAGTACTTC. It encodes CASSPGIAPVRSSYEQYF.

The rearrangement joins TRBV28 to TRBJ2-2, with 11 bases that match TRBD1. The V gene's germline CDR1 is MDHEN and CDR2 SYDVKM. The length of the CDR3 is 15 residues. Losses at the gene ends were 6 bases for V and 8 bases for J; bases not matched to a gene: 8. CDR3 sequence (DNA): TGTGCCAGCAGAAGCCGGGACAGGGGGACTGGGGAGCTGTTTTTT. Translated: CASRSRDRGTGELFF.

The chain combines TRBV15 with TRBJ1-5; D is uncertain. Germline V gene sequence: CDR1 LNHNV, CDR2 YYDKDF (reference sequence). CDR3 length: 13 amino acids. The V end lost 0 bases, the J end lost 3 bases, and 3 bases lay between the germline ends. CDR3 residues: CATSRDPNQPQHF. The CDR3 DNA follows: TGTGCCACCAGCAGAGATCCCAATCAGCCCCAGCATTTT.

V and J are TRBV2 and TRBJ2-3, with 13 positions matching TRBD2. Trimming took 3 bases from V and 5 from J; bases not matched to a gene: 5. The CDR3 is 16 amino acids. Germline V gives CDR1 SNHLY, CDR2 FYNNEI. CDR3 loop: CASSDGLAGEGDTQYF. In nucleotides, the CDR3 is TGTGCCAGCAGTGATGGACTAGCGGGAGAGGGAGATACGCAGTATTTT.

The CDR3 sequence: CASNTYRVLGQYF. CDR3 bases: TGTGCCAGCAATACTTACAGGGTTTTGGGGCAGTATTTT. The V call is TRBV28, the J call TRBJ2-3; a possible D gene is TRBD1 (6 bases). Trimming removed 7 bases from V and 11 bases from J, with 19 bases in between. CDR1 and CDR2 (germline): MDHEN, SYDVKM. The CDR3 has 13 residues.

This clone was seen only a few times. The chain is built from TRBV5-1 and TRBJ1-1; a weak D match, TRBD1 (5 bases). CDR1 and CDR2 from the germline V gene are SGHRS and YFSETQ. Trimming removed 3 bases from V and 6 bases from J, with 15 bases in between. The CDR3 is 14 amino acids. CDR3 bases: TGCGCCAGCAGCTCTGAGATACGGGGCGCTGAAGCTTTCTTT. It translates to CASSSEIRGAEAFF.

This clone was observed once. The chain combines TRBV13 with TRBJ2-5, with D hard to call. The tail of the sequence fits TRBJ2-7 better, so the J call may be wrong. This CDR3 spans 14 amino acids. CDR1 PRHDT and CDR2 FYEKMQ come from the germline V gene (reference sequence). This CDR3 is CASSLTPVVYEQYF. Written as DNA, the CDR3 is TGTGCCAGCAGCTTAACTCCGGTGGTCTACGAGCAGTACTTC.

The chain recombines TRBV6-6 with TRBJ1-2; 8 bases fit TRBD1. The germline V gene has CDR1 MNHNY and CDR2 SVGAGI (reference sequence). The junction had 11 bases not matched to a gene; V was cut back by 6 bases and J by 8 bases. This CDR3 spans 14 amino acids. This CDR3 is CASSPGQVVGGYTF. The CDR3 nucleotides are TGTGCCAGCAGCCCGGGACAGGTGGTAGGCGGCTACACCTTC.

The V gene is TRBV19, the J gene TRBJ2-5; the match to TRBD1 covers 7 bases. V trimming: 6 bases; J trimming: 2 bases; junction bases outside the gene matches: 6. CDR1 LNHDA and CDR2 SQIVND come from the germline V gene (reference sequence). The CDR3 totals 14 residues. The CDR3 nucleotides are TGTGCCAGTAGCCCCGACAGGGAACAAGAGACCCAGTACTTC. This gives the protein CASSPDREQETQYF.

The gene calls are TRBV15 and TRBJ1-5, with no clear D. Germline CDR1 LNHNV, CDR2 YYDKDF (reference sequence). V lost 0 bases and J 6 bases, leaving 9 bases between the germline ends. CDR3 length equals 14 residues. The CDR3 coding sequence is TGTGCCACCAGCAGAGATAGAGGGATTCAGCCCCAGCATTTT. Translating gives CATSRDRGIQPQHF.

This clone was observed a handful of times. The chain carries TRBV28 and TRBJ2-3, with TRBD2 matching 9 bases. The CDR3 is made up of 15 amino acids. V lost 2 bases and J lost 4; bases outside the gene matches: 4. CDR1 and CDR2 from the germline V gene are MDHEN and SYDVKM. In nucleotides, the CDR3 is TGTGCCAGCAGTTTAGCGGGAGGGCCCGCAGATACGCAGTATTTT. Residues: CASSLAGGPADTQYF.

The chain recombines TRBV29-1 with TRBJ2-2, with unresolved D. V gave up 5 bases and J gave up 5 bases, with 6 bases separating them. This CDR3 region has 11 residues. From germline, CDR1 is SQVTM and CDR2 ANQGSEA. In DNA form, the CDR3 reads TGCAGCGTTTTAAGGACCGGGGAGCTGTTTTTT. Translation: CSVLRTGELFF.

The V call is TRBV12-2, the J call TRBJ1-3; whether TRBD1, the table's D call, matches the DNA was not checked. TRBV12-2 is marked as a pseudogene. The CDR3 sequence is 21 residues long. CDR3 in amino acids: CASRLAGSRQGKDPSGNTIYF. Here the CDR3 DNA reads TGTGCAAGTCGCTTAGCAGGGTCTCGGCAGGGGAAGGATCCTTCTGGAAACACCATATATTTT.

The table lists this clone with a count of one. This chain uses TRBV6-1 with TRBJ2-7; TRBD1 might be the D (6 bases). The V and J ends lost 1 base and 6 bases respectively, with 13 bases between them. The CDR3 sequence is 14 residues long. Germline CDR1 and CDR2: MNHNS and SASEGT. The CDR3, as DNA: TGTGCCAGCAGTGAAGACAGGGAGTTATTCGAGCAGTACTTC. This gives the protein CASSEDRELFEQYF.

In its sample, this clone was seen once. J is TRBJ1-4 and V is TRBV7-9; D unclear. CDR1 SEHNR and CDR2 FQNEAQ come from the germline V gene (reference sequence). Trimming stripped 7 bases from V and 0 bases from J, with 12 bases between. The CDR3 sequence is 15 residues long. The chain's CDR3 is CASTPTTTTNEKLFF. The CDR3 coding sequence is TGTGCCAGCACCCCCACTACGACAACTAATGAAAAACTGTTTTTT. Drawing the rest from reference TRBV7-9 and TRBJ1-4, the complete variable domain is DTGVSQNPRHKITKRGQNVTFRCDPISEHNRLYWYRQTLGQGPEFLTYFQNEAQLEKSRLLSDRFSAERPKGSFSTLEIQRTEQGDSAMYLCASTPTTTTNEKLFFGSGTQLSVL.

This chain uses TRBV18 with TRBJ2-3; D is uncertain. The CDR3 totals 14 residues. Germline V gene sequence: CDR1 KGHSH, CDR2 LQKENI. V was clipped by 3 bases and J by 6 bases, with 13 bases between them. This CDR3 reads CASSPQQIRDTQYF. CDR3 sequence (DNA): TGTGCCAGCTCACCCCAACAAATCCGGGATACGCAGTATTTT.

The V and J genes are TRBV2 and TRBJ2-4, with a weak D call TRBD2 (6 bases). The CDR3 has 16 residues. V was shortened by 1 base and J by 0 bases, with 10 bases between the two germline ends. Germline assignment: CDR1 SNHLY and CDR2 FYNNEI. The CDR3 bases are TGTGCCAGCAGTGAAGATCCGGGACTAGCCAAAAACATTCAGTACTTC. It encodes CASSEDPGLAKNIQYF.